The TCR beta chain described here comes from a study of blood T cell repertoires in COVID-19. Study overall: COVID-19 samples collected from the United States, Italy and Spain covered acute and convalescent phases. Sources were T cells, B-cell-depleted T cells, or PBMCs; the material itself was cDNA or gDNA.

In the study's own analysis: Amplification of reference gene primers was used by the study to estimate nucleated cell counts. Only in-frame clones appear in the TCRdb table, and some are missing; sequencing was by immunoSEQ multiplex PCR. From that table come the V and J calls and clone size; the DNA was used to work out D and trimming. Of some 300,000 clones detected, more than 70% appear once; the ten largest clones hold 6.9%. With V trimmed by 2 bases and J by 4 bases, 14 bases remained unmatched. Germline V gives CDR1 MNHEY, CDR2 SVGEGT. CDR3 length equals 19 residues. Sequenced sample: peripheral blood. The chain carries TRBV6-2 or TRBV6-3 and TRBJ2-3; 11 bases map to TRBD2. This TCR derives from a woman in her 30s who had recovered from COVID-19. CDR3 DNA sequence: TGTGCCAGCAGTTACGATGGACTAGCGGGCCTTGCAAGCGCAGATACGCAGTATTTT. Residues: CASSYDGLAGLASADTQYF.